This T cell receptor beta chain is from a study of Tregs in tolerant kidney transplant recipients. Some clones are missing from TCRdb's copy, which holds only in-frame ones; the method was immunoSEQ multiplex PCR. Here the sample spans 55,000 to 80,000 clones, 98% being singletons. This CDR3 region has 13 residues. Germline CDR1 and CDR2: MNHNS and SASEGT. V lost 1 base and J lost 2, with 6 bases in between. V gene TRBV6-1 combines with J gene TRBJ2-7, with no clear D. This TCR came from a human donor who received a combined kidney and bone marrow transplant. This specimen consisted of Tregs from blood, obtained before the transplant. CDR3 in amino acids: CASSEGLAYEQYF. CDR3 nucleotides: TGTGCCAGCAGTGAAGGACTTGCCTACGAGCAGTACTTC.